This TCR beta chain was observed in a study of blood T cell repertoires in COVID-19. The CDR3 runs to 11 residues. V lost 4 bases, J lost 5 bases, and 9 bases lay in between. Germline V gene lookup returns CDR1 DFQATT and CDR2 SNEGSKA (reference sequence). As handled by the study authors: Reference gene primer amplification in the assay estimated nucleated cell counts. Data came from immunoSEQ multiplex PCR; TCRdb stores just in-frame clones and leaves some out. V, J and clone size derive from that table, while D and trimming were established from the DNA sequence. Of 85,000 to 90,000 clones detected, roughly 87% appear once; the ten largest clones hold approximately 5.2%.

The chain uses TRBV20-1 and TRBJ2-7; tentatively, D is TRBD1 (6 bases). Sequenced input: peripheral blood. The TCR originated in a woman of 80 years or more with active COVID-19. CDR3 sequence: CSATGDDEQYF. The CDR3 DNA is TGCAGTGCTACAGGGGATGACGAGCAGTACTTC.